The subject of this entry is one TCR beta chain. These data belong to a study of blood T cells in healthy people across ages. Trimming left V 4 bases short and J 8 bases short, with 15 bases between. The CDR3 covers 14 residues. The germline V gene encodes CDR1 SGHAT and CDR2 FQNNGV. A J-beta primer mix and a sample-barcoded 5' primer were used in a second PCR of about 7 to 11 cycles. Each CDR3 protein is one row after TCRdb ran MiXCR on the 5' RACE reads. The table has around 780,000 distinct CDR3 sequences, roughly 25% seen once; the top ten hold around 2.9%. These data were also reused for a study on T cells of mothers and their children.

Material for sequencing was blood. This sequence joins TRBV11-2 and TRBJ2-1; no reliable D call. The sequence was collected from a boy aged 5 to 17 in good health. The CDR3 reads CASSSGRQVYEQFF. The CDR3 DNA is TGTGCCAGCAGCTCCGGCCGCCAGGTCTATGAGCAGTTCTTC.